This TCR beta chain was retrieved from a study of T cells in Graves' hyperthyroidism and ophthalmopathy. Amplification yielded TCR beta CDR3 regions, with RNA transcripts as the source. The TCR CDR3 was amplified in a first-round RT-PCR using the HTBI primer set. Each CDR3 protein gets one entry after TCRdb re-called the multiplex PCR reads with MiXCR. The sample includes about 250,000 distinct CDR3 sequences, approximately 20% of them seen just once. This clonotype was detected many times. The CDR3 has 15 amino acids. Between the trimmed V and J ends, which lost 6 bases and 4 bases, there was a span of 17 bases.

This TCR was recovered from a man under 40 with Graves' ophthalmopathy. Sequencing was carried out using blood. The V call is TRBV12-3 or TRBV12-4, the J call TRBJ2-3; a possible D gene is TRBD2 (5 bases). The CDR3 spells CASRGSDSRADTQYF. The CDR3 nucleotides read TGTGCCAGCAGAGGCTCGGACTCGCGGGCAGATACGCAGTATTTT.